This is a list of T cell receptor beta chains from one sample in a study of CD8+ T cells in alopecia areata. Produced via immunoSEQ multiplex PCR; TCRdb's table is partial and in-frame only. The table records roughly 210,000 clones, approximately 40% of them present only once. Sequences were derived from CD4+ T cells sorted from blood, sampled around week 37, from a patient treated with tofacitinib. Receptors were obtained from a human donor with alopecia areata. The CDR3 runs from the conserved cysteine through the conserved F or W. The order of the fields is V gene, D gene, J gene, clone size, CDR3 DNA, CDR3 protein. D genes are given only for firm matches. A row's size may be missing; if present it is once, few, many or a size class.

V: TRBV5-4
D: TRBD1
J: TRBJ2-1
size: -
DNA: TGTGCCAGCAGCTTGCCATCCCGACAGGGGGCGATCGATGAGCAGTTCTTC
CDR3: CASSLPSRQGAIDEQFF

V: TRBV7-2
D: -
J: TRBJ1-4
size: few
DNA: TGTGCCAGCAGCTTACGGGGAACTAATGAAAAACTGTTTTTT
CDR3: CASSLRGTNEKLFF

V: TRBV11-2
D: -
J: TRBJ2-7
size: -
DNA: TGTGCCAGCAGCTTAGGGACTGACTACGAGCAGTACTTC
CDR3: CASSLGTDYEQYF

V: TRBV7-2
D: TRBD1
J: TRBJ1-4
size: -
DNA: TGTGCCAGCAGCCTCCAGGGACAGCCTAATGAAAAACTGTTTTTT
CDR3: CASSLQGQPNEKLFF

V: TRBV7-8
D: -
J: TRBJ2-7
size: few
DNA: TGTGCCTCAAAGCTTGAGGACGAGCAGTACTTC
CDR3: CASKLEDEQYF

V: TRBV5-4
D: TRBD2
J: TRBJ2-7
size: -
DNA: TGTGCCAGCAGCCGTGGACTAGCGGGAGGGTCCTACGAGCAGTACTTC
CDR3: CASSRGLAGGSYEQYF

V: TRBV4-2
D: -
J: TRBJ2-7
size: -
DNA: TGTGCCAGCAGCCAATCTAGCGCCCAGACCTCCTACGAGCAGTACTTC
CDR3: CASSQSSAQTSYEQYF

V: TRBV7-9
D: -
J: TRBJ1-1
size: few
DNA: TGTGCCAGCCGGCCTGAAGCTTTCTTT
CDR3: CASRPEAFF

V: TRBV28
D: -
J: TRBJ1-4
size: -
DNA: TGTGCCAGCAGCCCCTGGGCCCCGACAACTAATGAAAAACTGTTTTTT
CDR3: CASSPWAPTTNEKLFF

V: TRBV30
D: TRBD2
J: TRBJ2-3
size: -
DNA: TGTGCCTGGAGTGCCTCCAGGCGGGGGGGGGATACGCAGTATTTT
CDR3: CAWSASRRGGDTQYF

V: TRBV29-1
D: -
J: TRBJ2-5
size: few
DNA: TGCAGCGTTGTTGGCGGAGGGATGGAGACCCAGTACTTC
CDR3: CSVVGGGMETQYF

V: TRBV6-5
D: -
J: TRBJ2-5
size: -
DNA: TGTGCCAGCAGTCAACTCTCGGCCACCCAAGAGACCCAGTACTTC
CDR3: CASSQLSATQETQYF

V: TRBV7-9
D: TRBD1
J: TRBJ2-5
size: -
DNA: TGTGCCAGCAGCGAGGGACAGGGAGGACGGAAGACCCAGTACTTC
CDR3: CASSEGQGGRKTQYF

V: TRBV5-1
D: -
J: TRBJ2-7
size: few
DNA: TGCGCCAGCAGCTTGGAAGGACAGCTCTACGAGCAGTACTTC
CDR3: CASSLEGQLYEQYF

V: TRBV30
D: -
J: TRBJ2-7
size: -
DNA: TGTGCCTGCAGGCCTTGGGGGGTTTTCCTCGAGCAGTACTTC
CDR3: CACRPWGVFLEQYF

V: TRBV7-9
D: -
J: TRBJ2-7
size: -
DNA: TGTGCCAGCAGCTTAGCGAGCGGCAGGGGTTCCTACGAGCAGTACTTC
CDR3: CASSLASGRGSYEQYF

V: TRBV4-1
D: -
J: TRBJ1-2
size: few
DNA: TGCGCCAGCAGCCACATGGGCTCAGACTATGGCTACACCTTC
CDR3: CASSHMGSDYGYTF

V: TRBV30
D: -
J: TRBJ1-1
size: -
DNA: TGTGCCTGGAGTACATCACGATCTGAAGCTTTCTTT
CDR3: CAWSTSRSEAFF

V: TRBV29-1
D: TRBD2
J: TRBJ2-7
size: few
DNA: TGCAGCGTAGCGGGAGGAAGATACGAGCAGTACTTC
CDR3: CSVAGGRYEQYF

V: TRBV6-6
D: -
J: TRBJ2-7
size: -
DNA: TGTGCCAGCAGTACGGGACCGAGATACGAGCAGTACTTC
CDR3: CASSTGPRYEQYF

V: TRBV5-1
D: -
J: TRBJ2-7
size: many
DNA: TGCGCCAGCAGCATGACACCCCGCCTTTCCTACGAGCAGTACTTC
CDR3: CASSMTPRLSYEQYF